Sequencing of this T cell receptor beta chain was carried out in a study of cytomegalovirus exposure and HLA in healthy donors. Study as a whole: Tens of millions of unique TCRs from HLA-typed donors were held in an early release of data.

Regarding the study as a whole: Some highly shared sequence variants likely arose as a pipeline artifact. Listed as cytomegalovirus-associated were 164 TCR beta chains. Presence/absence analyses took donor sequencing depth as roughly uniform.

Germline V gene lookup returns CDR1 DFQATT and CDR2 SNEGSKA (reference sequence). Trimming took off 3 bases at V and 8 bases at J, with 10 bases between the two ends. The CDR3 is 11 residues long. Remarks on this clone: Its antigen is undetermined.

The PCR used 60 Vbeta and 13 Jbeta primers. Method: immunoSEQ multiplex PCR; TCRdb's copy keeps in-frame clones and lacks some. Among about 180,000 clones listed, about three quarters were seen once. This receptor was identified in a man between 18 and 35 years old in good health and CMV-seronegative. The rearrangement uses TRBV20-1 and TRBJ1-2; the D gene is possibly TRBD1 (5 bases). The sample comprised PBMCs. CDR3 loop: CSARTGGGYTF. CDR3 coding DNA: TGCAGTGCTAGGACGGGGGGGGGCTACACCTTC.